The next 4 T cell receptor beta chains were all read from a single sample in a study of post-analysis software for immune sequencing data. General study points: In patients, a few TRBV segments were more frequent than in controls, with TRBV5-6, TRBV5-1 and TRBV20-1 among them.

Their cognate antigens are unknown. Every TCR beta cDNA library bore unique molecular identifiers. One entry per CDR3 protein, called by TCRdb with MiXCR from the PCR reads. The table shows hundreds of thousands of distinct CDR3 sequences, with 35% to 45% occurring only once. The sample comprised blood. The receptors here all came from a girl aged 2 to 10 with multiple sclerosis.

About this clonotype: At one of its ends the junction is not consistent with the germline gene, which may arise from a read error. The rearrangement links TRBV27 to TRBJ1-6; D is unclear. The CDR3 is made up of 13 amino acids. Per the germline V gene, CDR1 is MNHEY and CDR2 is SMNVEV (reference sequence). CDR3 residues: CASSLREDSPLYF. In DNA form, the CDR3 reads TGTGCCAGCAGTTTGCGCGAGGATTCACCCCTCTACTTT.

The genes are TRBV15 and TRBJ2-5; a weak D match, TRBD2 (6 bases). The germline V gene has CDR1 LNHNV and CDR2 YYDKDF (reference sequence). V lost 1 base and J lost 1, with 13 bases in between. The CDR3 covers 16 residues. CDR3 bases: TGTGCCACCAGCAGAGCAGGTCGGGGACTCCAAGAGACCCAGTACTTC. Translating gives CATSRAGRGLQETQYF. Combining the CDR3 with reference TRBV15 and TRBJ2-5 gives the whole variable domain DAMVIQNPRYQVTQFGKPVTLSCSQTLNHNVMYWYQQKSSQAPKLLFHYYDKDFNNEADTPDNFQSRRPNTSFCFLDIRSPGLGDTAMYLCATSRAGRGLQETQYFGPGTRLLVL.

This clonotype was counted only a few times. This chain joins TRBV30 and TRBJ1-5; weak D call: TRBD1 (5 bases). Deletions cut 0 bases from V and 2 bases from J, with 11 bases between. Germline lookup yields CDR1 GTSNPN and CDR2 SVGIG (reference sequence). The CDR3 has 15 amino acids. Written as DNA, the CDR3 is TGTGCCTGGAGTGTACGGCGACAGCGCAATCAGCCCCAGCATTTT. Translating gives CAWSVRRQRNQPQHF. The variable domain in full, completed from reference TRBV30 and TRBJ1-5, reads SQTIHQWPATLVQPVGSPLSLECTVEGTSNPNLYWYRQAAGRGLQLLFYSVGIGQISSEVPQNLSASRPQDRQFILSSKKLLLSDSGFYLCAWSVRRQRNQPQHFGDGTRLSIL.

This clonotype showed up just a few times. The chain is built from TRBV6-5 and TRBJ2-7; no definite D call. This CDR3 has 14 residues. CDR1 MNHEY and CDR2 SVGAGI come from the germline V gene. Trimming pared 0 bases from V and 3 bases from J, leaving 9 bases between. This CDR3 is CASSYSPAYYEQYF. The CDR3 DNA reads as TGTGCCAGCAGTTACTCACCGGCCTACTACGAGCAGTACTTC.